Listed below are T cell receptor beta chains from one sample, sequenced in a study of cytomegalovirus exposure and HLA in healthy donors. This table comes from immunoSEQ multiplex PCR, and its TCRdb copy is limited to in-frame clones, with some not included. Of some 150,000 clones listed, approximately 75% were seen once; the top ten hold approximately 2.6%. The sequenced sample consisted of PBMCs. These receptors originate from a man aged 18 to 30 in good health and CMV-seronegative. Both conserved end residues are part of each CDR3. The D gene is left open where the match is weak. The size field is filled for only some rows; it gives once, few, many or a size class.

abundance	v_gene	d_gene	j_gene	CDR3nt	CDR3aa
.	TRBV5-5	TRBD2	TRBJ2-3	TGTGCCAGCAGCGACTTTAGCGGGGGGCACACAGATACGCAGTATTTT	CASSDFSGGHTDTQYF
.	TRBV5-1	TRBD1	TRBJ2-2	TGCGCCAGCTCCGGGACAGGGGACACCGGGGAGCTGTTTTTT	CASSGTGDTGELFF
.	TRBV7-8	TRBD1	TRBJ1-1	TGTGCCAGCAGCCCACTCCGGGACAGTCCCAAGGAGGCTTTCTTT	CASSPLRDSPKEAFF
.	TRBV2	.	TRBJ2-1	TGTGCCAGCAGCTTAAAGGACTACAACAATGAGCAGTTCTTC	CASSLKDYNNEQFF
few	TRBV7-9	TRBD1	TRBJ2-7	TGTGCCAGCAGCTTAGCCCGAGGGGGCCGGGACGAGCAGTACTTC	CASSLARGGRDEQYF
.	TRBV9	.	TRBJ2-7	TGTGCCAGCAGCACCAACCAGAGAACTAGTCTTGGCTACGAGCAGTACTTC	CASSTNQRTSLGYEQYF
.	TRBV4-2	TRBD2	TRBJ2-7	TGTGCCAGCAGCCAGGCTTATAGCGGGGGGAGTACCTACGAGCAGTACTTC	CASSQAYSGGSTYEQYF
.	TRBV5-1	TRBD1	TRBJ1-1	TGCGCCAGCAGCTCTACAGGGGCGCCTAGCACTGAAGCTTTCTTT	CASSSTGAPSTEAFF
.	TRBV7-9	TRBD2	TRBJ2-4	TGTGCCAGCAGCTTTGGCGGGGGGGCCATTCAGTACTTC	CASSFGGGAIQYF
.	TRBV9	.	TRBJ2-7	TGTGCCAGCAGTTTAGGGCAGGCGGGGATCTACGAGCAGTACTTC	CASSLGQAGIYEQYF
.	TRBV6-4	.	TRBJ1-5	TGTGCCAGCAGTGACCATAACTTACGACTCCAGCATTTT	CASSDHNLRLQHF
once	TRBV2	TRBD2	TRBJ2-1	TGTGCCAGCAGTGCGGGTAGCGGGGTTCGGGAGCAGTTCTTC	CASSAGSGVREQFF
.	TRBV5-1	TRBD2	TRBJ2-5	TGCGCCAGCAGAGGTCCACTAGCGGGGGGGCAAGAGACCCAGTACTTC	CASRGPLAGGQETQYF
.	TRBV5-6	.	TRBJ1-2	TGTGCCAGCAGCTTGAGGGAGGCCTTCTATGGCTACACCTTC	CASSLREAFYGYTF
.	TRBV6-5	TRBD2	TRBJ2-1	TGTGCCAGCAGTTACTTTTCGGGGGGGATTCGTGAGCAGTTCTTC	CASSYFSGGIREQFF
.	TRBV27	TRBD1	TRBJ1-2	TGTGCCAGCAGGTCAGGGGGGATTAGCTATGGCTACACCTTC	CASRSGGISYGYTF
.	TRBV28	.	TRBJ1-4	TGTGCCAGCAGCTTCAGGGTGGGGGGTGAAAAACTGTTTTTT	CASSFRVGGEKLFF
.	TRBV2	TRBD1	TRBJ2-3	TGTGCCAGCAGTGAGCAAAGACAGGGGGATACGCAGTATTTT	CASSEQRQGDTQYF
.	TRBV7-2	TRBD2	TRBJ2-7	TGTGCCAGCAGCTCATACGCGGGGGGGATCTCCTACGAGCAGTACTTC	CASSSYAGGISYEQYF
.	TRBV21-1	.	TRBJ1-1	TGTGCCAGCAGCAAAGAGGTGGAGGGGGCCCCGAACACTGAAGCTTTCTTT	CASSKEVEGAPNTEAFF
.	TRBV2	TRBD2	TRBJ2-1	TGTGCCAGCAGGCTTGGGGGCGGGGGGGCGGCTGAGCAGTTCTTC	CASRLGGGGAAEQFF
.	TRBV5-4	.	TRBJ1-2	TGTGCCAGCAGCTTCCAGGGGTATGGCTACACCTTC	CASSFQGYGYTF
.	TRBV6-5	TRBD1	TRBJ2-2	TGTGCCAGCAGTTACTCACAGGGGTCCGGGGAGCTGTTTTTT	CASSYSQGSGELFF
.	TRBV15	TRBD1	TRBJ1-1	TGTGCCACCAGCAGGCTACAGGGGGCTGCTTTCTTT	CATSRLQGAAFF
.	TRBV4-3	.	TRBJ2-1	TGCGCCAGCAGCCAAGATGGAGGGAACTACAATGAGCAGTTCTTC	CASSQDGGNYNEQFF
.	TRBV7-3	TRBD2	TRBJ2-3	TGTGCCAGCAGCCGTCGGGGGGGAATGAGAGGGGAACCCACAGATACGCAGTATTTT	CASSRRGGMRGEPTDTQYF
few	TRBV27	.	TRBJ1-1	TGTGCCAGCAGTTTATCGTCAGGGATGGGCACTGAAGCTTTCTTT	CASSLSSGMGTEAFF
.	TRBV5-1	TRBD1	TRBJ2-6	TGCGCCAGCAGAGTGACAGGGAACTCTGGGGCCAACGTCCTGACTTTC	CASRVTGNSGANVLTF
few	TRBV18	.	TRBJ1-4	TGTGCCAGCTCACCCAGGAATGGAGAAAAACTGTTTTTT	CASSPRNGEKLFF
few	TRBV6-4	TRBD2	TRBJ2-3	TGTGCCAGCAGTGCCAGCGGGGGCACAGATACGCAGTATTTT	CASSASGGTDTQYF
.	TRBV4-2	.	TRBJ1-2	TGTGCCAGCAGTGTCATTGGGGTAGCGGATGGCTACACCTTC	CASSVIGVADGYTF
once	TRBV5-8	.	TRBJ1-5	TGTGCCAGCAGGCACGGTCGGGTTGATTATAGCAATCAGCCCCAGCATTTT	CASRHGRVDYSNQPQHF
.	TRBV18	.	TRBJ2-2	TGTGCCAGCTCACCACCGGGGGGGCCCGCCGGGGAGCTGTTTTTT	CASSPPGGPAGELFF
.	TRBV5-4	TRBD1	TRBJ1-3	TGTGCCAGCAGCACCCGAACAGGGGCGAGCGACATATATTTT	CASSTRTGASDIYF
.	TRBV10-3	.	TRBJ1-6	TGTGCCATCAGTGACCCCGGGCGGGGGGCCACGGGAAGACAATCACCCCTCCACTTT	CAISDPGRGATGRQSPLHF
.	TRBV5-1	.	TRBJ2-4	TGCGCCAGCAGCTTGTCGGACACAGCCAAAAACATTCAGTACTTC	CASSLSDTAKNIQYF
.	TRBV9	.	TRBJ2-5	TGTGCCAGCAGCGTAGGGGCGGGGGCCGCGGCGGGAGAGACCCAGTACTTC	CASSVGAGAAAGETQYF
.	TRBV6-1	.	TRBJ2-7	TGTGCCAGCTTTTCGAGCAACTCCTACGAGCAGTACTTC	CASFSSNSYEQYF
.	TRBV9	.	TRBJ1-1	TGTGCCAGCAGCGTAGTTAGGGGCCAGATGAACACTGAAGCTTTCTTT	CASSVVRGQMNTEAFF
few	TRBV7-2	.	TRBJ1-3	TGTGCCAGCAGCTTAAATCCGGTTTCCTCTGGAAACACCATATATTTT	CASSLNPVSSGNTIYF
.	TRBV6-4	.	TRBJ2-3	TGTGCCAGCAGGGCAGGGGCCCGGTCCGGTACGCAGTATTTT	CASRAGARSGTQYF
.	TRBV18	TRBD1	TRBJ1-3	TGTGCCAGCTCAGCCGCACAGGGGAGTGGAAACACCATATATTTT	CASSAAQGSGNTIYF
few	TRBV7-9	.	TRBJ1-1	TGTGCCAGCAGCTTAGGGGCCGGGATGAACACTGAAGCTTTCTTT	CASSLGAGMNTEAFF
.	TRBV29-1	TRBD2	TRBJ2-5	TGCAGCGGGGGCGGGGGGGCAGAGGGAGAGACCCAGTACTTC	CSGGGGAEGETQYF
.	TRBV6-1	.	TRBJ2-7	TGTGCCATCAGTGAAAACGGACAGTCAAGTTACTACGAGCAGTACTTC	CAISENGQSSYYEQYF
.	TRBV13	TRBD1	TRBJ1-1	TGTGCCAGCAGCTTAGGGGACAGGGAGGGGACTGAAGCTTTCTTT	CASSLGDREGTEAFF